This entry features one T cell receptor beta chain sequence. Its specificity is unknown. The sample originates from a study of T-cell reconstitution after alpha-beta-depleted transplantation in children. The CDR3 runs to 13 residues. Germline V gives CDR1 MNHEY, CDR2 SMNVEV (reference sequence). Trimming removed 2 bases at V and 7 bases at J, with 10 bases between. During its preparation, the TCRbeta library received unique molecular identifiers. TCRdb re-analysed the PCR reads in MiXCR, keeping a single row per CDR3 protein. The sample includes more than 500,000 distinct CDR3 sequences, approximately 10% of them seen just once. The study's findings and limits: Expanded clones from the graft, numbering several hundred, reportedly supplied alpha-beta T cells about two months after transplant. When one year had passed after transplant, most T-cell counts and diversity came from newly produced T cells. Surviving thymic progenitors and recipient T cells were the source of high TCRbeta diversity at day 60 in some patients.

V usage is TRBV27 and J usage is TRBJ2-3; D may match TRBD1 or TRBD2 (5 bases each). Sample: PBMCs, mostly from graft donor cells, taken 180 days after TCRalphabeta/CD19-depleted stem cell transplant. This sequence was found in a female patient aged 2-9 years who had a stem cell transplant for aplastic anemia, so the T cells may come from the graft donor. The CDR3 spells CASSLGTGNTQYF. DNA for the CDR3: TGTGCCAGCAGTTTAGGGACCGGGAATACGCAGTATTTT.